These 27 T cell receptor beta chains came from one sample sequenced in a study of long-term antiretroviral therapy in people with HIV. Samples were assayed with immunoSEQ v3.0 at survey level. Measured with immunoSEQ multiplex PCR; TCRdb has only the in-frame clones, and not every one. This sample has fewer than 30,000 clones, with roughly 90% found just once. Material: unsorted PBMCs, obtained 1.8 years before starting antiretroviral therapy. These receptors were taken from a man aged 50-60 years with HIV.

CDR3 region: CASSPRDSLGGYTF. CDR3 nucleotide sequence: TGCGCCAGCAGCCCCCGGGACAGCCTTGGTGGCTACACCTTC. This chain joins TRBV10-2 and TRBJ1-2; 7 bases align to TRBD1. The CDR3 sequence is 14 residues long. The trim removed 6 bases at V and 7 bases at J, leaving 11 bases unmatched. Germline V CDR1 and CDR2: WSHSY, SAAADI.

CDR3 nucleotide sequence: TGTGCCAGCAGCGTAGTGGGAGCGGGGGGGATCAATGAGCAGTTCTTC. Amino acids: CASSVVGAGGINEQFF. V is TRBV9 and J is TRBJ2-1; 10 bases align to TRBD2. Germline loops: CDR1 SGDLS, CDR2 YYNGEE. The CDR3 loop spans 16 amino acids. Germline trimming cut 0 bases from V and 6 bases from J; bases unmatched to any gene: 6.

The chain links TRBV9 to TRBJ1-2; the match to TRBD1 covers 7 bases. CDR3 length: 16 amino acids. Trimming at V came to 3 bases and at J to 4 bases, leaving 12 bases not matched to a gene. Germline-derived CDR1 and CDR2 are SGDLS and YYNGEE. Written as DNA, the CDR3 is TGTGCCAGCAGCGCCCCTCGGGAGGGGACAGTCTATGGCTACACCTTC. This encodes CASSAPREGTVYGYTF.

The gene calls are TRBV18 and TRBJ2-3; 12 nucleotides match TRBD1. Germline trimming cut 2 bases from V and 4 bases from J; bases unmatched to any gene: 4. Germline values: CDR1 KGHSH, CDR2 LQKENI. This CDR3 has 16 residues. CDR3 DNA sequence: TGTGCCAGCTCACCAGTCGGGACAGGGGGCCCAGATACGCAGTATTTT. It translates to CASSPVGTGGPDTQYF.

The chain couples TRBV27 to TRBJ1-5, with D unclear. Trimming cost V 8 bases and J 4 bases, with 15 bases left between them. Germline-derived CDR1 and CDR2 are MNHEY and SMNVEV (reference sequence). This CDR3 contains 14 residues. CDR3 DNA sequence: TGTGCCAGCCCTCCCGCGGACGGGAATCAGCCCCAGCATTTT. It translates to CASPPADGNQPQHF.

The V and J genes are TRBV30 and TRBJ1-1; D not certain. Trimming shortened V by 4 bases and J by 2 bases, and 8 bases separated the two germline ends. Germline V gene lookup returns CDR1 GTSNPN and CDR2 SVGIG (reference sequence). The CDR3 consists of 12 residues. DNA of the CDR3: TGTGCCTGGATTCGGGGTAACACTGAAGCTTTCTTT. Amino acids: CAWIRGNTEAFF. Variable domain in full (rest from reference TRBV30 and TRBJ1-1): SQTIHQWPATLVQPVGSPLSLECTVEGTSNPNLYWYRQAAGRGLQLLFYSVGIGQISSEVPQNLSASRPQDRQFILSSKKLLLSDSGFYLCAWIRGNTEAFFGQGTRLTVV.

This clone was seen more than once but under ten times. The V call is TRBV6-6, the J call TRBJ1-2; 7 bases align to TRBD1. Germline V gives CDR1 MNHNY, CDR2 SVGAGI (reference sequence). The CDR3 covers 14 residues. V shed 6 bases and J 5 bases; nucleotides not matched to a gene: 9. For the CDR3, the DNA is TGTGCCAGCAGGCTAGATGACAGGGTTTATGGCTACACCTTC. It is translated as CASRLDDRVYGYTF.

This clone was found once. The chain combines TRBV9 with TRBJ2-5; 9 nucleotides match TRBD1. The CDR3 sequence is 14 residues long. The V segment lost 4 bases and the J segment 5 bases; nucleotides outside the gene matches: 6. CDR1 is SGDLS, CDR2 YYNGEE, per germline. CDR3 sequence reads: CASSPDRGRETQYF. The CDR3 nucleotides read TGTGCCAGCAGCCCGGACAGGGGTAGGGAGACCCAGTACTTC.

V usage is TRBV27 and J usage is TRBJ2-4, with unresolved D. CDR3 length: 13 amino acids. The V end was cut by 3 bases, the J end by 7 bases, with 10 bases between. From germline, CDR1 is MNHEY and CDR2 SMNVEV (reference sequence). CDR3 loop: CASSLSHRNIQYF. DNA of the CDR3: TGTGCCAGCAGTTTGAGTCATAGGAACATTCAGTACTTC.

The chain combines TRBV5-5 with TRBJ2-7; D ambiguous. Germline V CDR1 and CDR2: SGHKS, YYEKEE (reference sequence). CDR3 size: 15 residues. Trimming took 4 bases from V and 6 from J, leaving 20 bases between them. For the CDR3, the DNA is TGTGCCAGCAGCGCGTTCTGGGCAGTCCACGGCGAGCAGTACTTC. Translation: CASSAFWAVHGEQYF.

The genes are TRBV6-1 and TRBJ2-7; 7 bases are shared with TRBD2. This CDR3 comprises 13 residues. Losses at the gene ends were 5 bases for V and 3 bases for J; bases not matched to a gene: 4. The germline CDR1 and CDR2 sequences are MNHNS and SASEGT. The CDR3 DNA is TGTGCCAGCAGTATTACGGGAGGCTACGAGCAGTACTTC. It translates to CASSITGGYEQYF.

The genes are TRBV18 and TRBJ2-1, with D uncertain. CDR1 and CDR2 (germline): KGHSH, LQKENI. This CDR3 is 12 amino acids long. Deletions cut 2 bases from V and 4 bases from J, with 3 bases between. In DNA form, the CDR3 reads TGTGCCAGCTCACCAGGGTACAATGAGCAGTTCTTC. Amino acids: CASSPGYNEQFF.

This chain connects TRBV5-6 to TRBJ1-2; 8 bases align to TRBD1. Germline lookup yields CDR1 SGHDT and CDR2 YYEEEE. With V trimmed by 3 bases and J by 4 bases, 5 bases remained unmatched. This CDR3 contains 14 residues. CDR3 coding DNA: TGTGCCAGCAGCTCGGGACAGGCCCTCTATGGCTACACCTTC. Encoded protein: CASSSGQALYGYTF.

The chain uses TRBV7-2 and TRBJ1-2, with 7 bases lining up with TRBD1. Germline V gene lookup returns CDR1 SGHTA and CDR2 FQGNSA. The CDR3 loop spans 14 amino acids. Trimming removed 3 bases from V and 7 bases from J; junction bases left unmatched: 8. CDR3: CASSFYRQGGGYTF. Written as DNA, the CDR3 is TGTGCCAGCAGCTTCTACCGACAGGGTGGTGGCTACACCTTC.

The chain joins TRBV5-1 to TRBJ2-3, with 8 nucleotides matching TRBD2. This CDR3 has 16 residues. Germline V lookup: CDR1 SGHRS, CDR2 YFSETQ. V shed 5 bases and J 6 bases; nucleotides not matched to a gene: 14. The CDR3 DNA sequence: TGCGCCAGCAGTCCTACCTTGCGGGAGGTCGTGGATACGCAGTATTTT. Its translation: CASSPTLREVVDTQYF.

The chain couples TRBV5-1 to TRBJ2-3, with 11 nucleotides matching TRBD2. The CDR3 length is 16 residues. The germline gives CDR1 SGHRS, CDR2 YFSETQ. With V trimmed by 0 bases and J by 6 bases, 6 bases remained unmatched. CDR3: CASSLGLAGLSDTQYF. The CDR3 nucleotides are TGCGCCAGCAGCTTGGGACTAGCGGGATTATCCGATACGCAGTATTTT.

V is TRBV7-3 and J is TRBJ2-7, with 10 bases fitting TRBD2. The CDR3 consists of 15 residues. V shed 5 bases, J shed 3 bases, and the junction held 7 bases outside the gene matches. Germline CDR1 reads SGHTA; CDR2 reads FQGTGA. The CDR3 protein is CASSPLAGDYYEQYF. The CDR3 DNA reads TGTGCCAGCAGCCCCCTAGCGGGGGACTACTACGAGCAGTACTTC.

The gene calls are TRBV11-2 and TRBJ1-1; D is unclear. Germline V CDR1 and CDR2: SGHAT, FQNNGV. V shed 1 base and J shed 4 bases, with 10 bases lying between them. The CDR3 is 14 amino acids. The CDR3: CASSLAEVGTEAFF. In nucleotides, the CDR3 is TGTGCCAGCAGCTTAGCGGAAGTAGGCACTGAAGCTTTCTTT.

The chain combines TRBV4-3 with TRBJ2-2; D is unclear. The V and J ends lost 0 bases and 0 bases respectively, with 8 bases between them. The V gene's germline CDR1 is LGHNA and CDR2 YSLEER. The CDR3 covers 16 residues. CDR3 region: CASSQDPEANTGELFF. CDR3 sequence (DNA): TGCGCCAGCAGCCAAGATCCTGAAGCGAACACCGGGGAGCTGTTTTTT.

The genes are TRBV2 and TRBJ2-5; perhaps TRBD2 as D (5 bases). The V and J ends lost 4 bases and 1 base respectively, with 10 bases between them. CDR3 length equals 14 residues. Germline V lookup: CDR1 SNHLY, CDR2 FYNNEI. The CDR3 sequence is CASSVGGPQETQYF. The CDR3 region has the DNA TGTGCCAGCAGTGTCGGCGGGCCCCAAGAGACCCAGTACTTC.

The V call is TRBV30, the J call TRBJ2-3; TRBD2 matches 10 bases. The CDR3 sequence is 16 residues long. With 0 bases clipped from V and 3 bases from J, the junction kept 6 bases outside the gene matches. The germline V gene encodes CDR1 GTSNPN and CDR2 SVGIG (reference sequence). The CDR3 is CAWSVGAGGPTDTQYF. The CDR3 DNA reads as TGTGCCTGGAGTGTAGGAGCGGGGGGGCCGACAGATACGCAGTATTTT.

CDR3 sequence (DNA): TGTGCCAGCAGCACTCAGGGGGGCGGGACTCCAGATACGCAGTATTTT. Residues: CASSTQGGGTPDTQYF. The chain links TRBV7-3 to TRBJ2-3, with TRBD1 as a possible D gene (7 bases). Deletions cut 5 bases from V and 4 bases from J, with 19 bases between. The germline V gene has CDR1 SGHTA and CDR2 FQGTGA. CDR3 length: 16 amino acids.

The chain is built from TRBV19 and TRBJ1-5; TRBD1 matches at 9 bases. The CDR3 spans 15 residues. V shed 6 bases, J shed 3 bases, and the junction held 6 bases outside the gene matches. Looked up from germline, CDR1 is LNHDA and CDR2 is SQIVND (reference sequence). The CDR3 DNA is TGTGCCAGTAGCCTTTGGACAGGGGACAATCAGCCCCAGCATTTT. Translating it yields CASSLWTGDNQPQHF.

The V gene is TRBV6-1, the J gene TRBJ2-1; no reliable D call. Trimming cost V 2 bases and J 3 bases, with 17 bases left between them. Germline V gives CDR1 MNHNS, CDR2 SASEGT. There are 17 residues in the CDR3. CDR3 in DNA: TGTGCCAGCAGTGAAATGGGGTACCTCTCAGACTACAATGAGCAGTTCTTC. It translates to CASSEMGYLSDYNEQFF.

The CDR3 sequence is CASSGVGASYEQYF. In DNA form, the CDR3 reads TGTGCCAGCAGTGGCGTCGGGGCCTCCTACGAGCAGTACTTC. The gene calls are TRBV25-1 and TRBJ2-7; D tentatively fits TRBD1 or TRBD2 (5 bases each). Trimming removed 4 bases at V and 0 bases at J, with 10 bases between. The CDR3 extends over 14 amino acids. Germline lookup yields CDR1 MGHDK and CDR2 SYGVNS.

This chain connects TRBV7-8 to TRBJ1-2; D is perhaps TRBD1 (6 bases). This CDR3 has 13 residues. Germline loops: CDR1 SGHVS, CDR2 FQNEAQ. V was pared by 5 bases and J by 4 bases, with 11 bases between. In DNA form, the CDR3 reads TGTGCCAGCAGCCCAGGGGTGACCTATGGCTACACCTTC. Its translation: CASSPGVTYGYTF.

CDR3 bases: TGTGCCAGCAGCCCCTCCGGAAGTAGCGGGTTCTCCTACGAGCAGTACTTC. Its translation: CASSPSGSSGFSYEQYF. The chain uses TRBV7-2 and TRBJ2-7; 7 bases are a match to TRBD2. The CDR3 sequence is 17 residues long. CDR1 SGHTA and CDR2 FQGNSA come from the germline V gene. J was trimmed by 0 bases and V by 5 bases; bases with no gene match: 13.